This T cell receptor (beta chain) was captured in a study of T cell changes during pregnancy in multiple sclerosis. Produced via immunoSEQ multiplex PCR; TCRdb's table is partial and in-frame only. Among 93,000 or so clones listed, approximately 90% were seen once. The TCR comes from a female donor with multiple sclerosis, enrolled in a pregnancy study. The sample in question was peripheral blood, obtained after pregnancy.

The CDR3 is CASSAPQGKAGELFF. CDR3 in DNA: TGTGCCAGCAGTGCACCCCAGGGGAAGGCCGGGGAGCTGTTTTTT. This chain links TRBV25-1 with TRBJ2-2; the D gene is possibly TRBD1 (6 bases). Per germline, CDR1 MGHDK and CDR2 SYGVNS. V was trimmed by 4 bases and J by 6 bases, leaving 15 bases between them. CDR3 length: 15 amino acids.